The following is a T cell receptor beta chain sequence with its context. The sample originates from a study of T cell responses to AZD1222 COVID-19 vaccine. V lost 5 bases to trimming and J lost 3 bases; unmatched junction nucleotides: 3. The CDR3 covers 14 residues. In germline, CDR1 is SEHNR, CDR2 FQNEAQ (reference sequence). Generated by immunoSEQ multiplex PCR, the TCRdb table keeps only in-frame clones and is missing some. The sample contains 68,000 or so clones, about three quarters of which appear only once. The receptor comes from an adult in good health. The source material was peripheral blood, sampled on day 0 of AZD1222 vaccination. The chain recombines TRBV7-9 with TRBJ2-5; 10 bases agree with TRBD2. CDR3 in DNA: TGTGCCAGCAGCCTTGGGACTAGCGAAGAGACCCAGTACTTC. Protein: CASSLGTSEETQYF. The variable domain in full, completed from reference TRBV7-9 and TRBJ2-5, reads DTGVSQNPRHKITKRGQNVTFRCDPISEHNRLYWYRQTLGQGPEFLTYFQNEAQLEKSRLLSDRFSAERPKGSFSTLEIQRTEQGDSAMYLCASSLGTSEETQYFGPGTRLLVL.